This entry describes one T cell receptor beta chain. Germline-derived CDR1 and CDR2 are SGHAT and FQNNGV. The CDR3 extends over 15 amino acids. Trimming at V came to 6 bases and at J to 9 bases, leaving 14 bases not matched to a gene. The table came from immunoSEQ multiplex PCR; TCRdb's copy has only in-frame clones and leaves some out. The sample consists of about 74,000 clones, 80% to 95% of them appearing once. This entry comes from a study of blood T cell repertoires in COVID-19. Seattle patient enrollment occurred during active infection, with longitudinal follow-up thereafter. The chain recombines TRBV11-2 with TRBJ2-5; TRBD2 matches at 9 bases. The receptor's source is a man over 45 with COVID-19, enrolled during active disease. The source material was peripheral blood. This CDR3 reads CASSKASGTLAAQYF. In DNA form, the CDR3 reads TGTGCCAGCAGTAAGGCTAGCGGGACTTTAGCGGCCCAGTACTTC.